The 13 T cell receptor beta chains below were found in one sample sequenced in a study of cytomegalovirus exposure and HLA in healthy donors listed by TCRdb under 2017. The library was obtained by the immunoSEQ multiplex PCR assay. For the multiplex PCR, a mixture combining 60 forward primers for TCR Vbeta segments and 13 reverse primers for TCR Jbeta segments was used. The table was pulled from immuneACCESS by TCRdb, which kept in-frame rearrangements only. Such tables lose some clones; where checked, under half of the loss comes from unresolved V genes, and the rest has no known cause. The table for this sample shows some 110,000 clones. 3.7% of the sample is taken by the ten largest. Sequencing was carried out using PBMCs. The receptors come from a man under 40 in good health and CMV-seronegative.

V gene TRBV5-1 combines with J gene TRBJ2-3, with D unresolved. Germline values: CDR1 SGHRS, CDR2 YFSETQ. V was shortened by 4 bases and J by 2 bases, with 11 bases between the two germline ends. The length of the CDR3 is 14 residues. CDR3 in DNA: TGCGCCAGCAGCCCATCGACTGACACAGATACGCAGTATTTT. Translating it yields CASSPSTDTDTQYF. Filled out from reference TRBV5-1 and TRBJ2-3, the complete variable domain reads KAGVTQTPRYLIKTRGQQVTLSCSPISGHRSVSWYQQTPGQGLQFLFEYFSETQRNKGNFPGRFSGRQFSNSRSEMNVSTLELGDSALYLCASSPSTDTDTQYFGPGTRLTVL.

This sequence joins TRBV6-1 and TRBJ1-6; no clear D gene. The germline V gene encodes CDR1 MNHNS and CDR2 SASEGT. V lost 3 bases, J lost 14 bases, and 11 bases lay in between. This CDR3 contains 12 residues. The CDR3 protein is CASSDRRVSLHF. The CDR3 region has the DNA TGTGCCAGCAGTGATAGGCGGGTATCCCTCCACTTT.

This chain joins TRBV28 and TRBJ1-2; D perhaps matches TRBD1 (5 bases). Trimming stripped 6 bases from V and 8 bases from J, with 13 bases between. The germline CDR1 and CDR2 sequences are MDHEN and SYDVKM. This CDR3 has 12 amino acids. The CDR3 coding sequence is TGTGCCAGCAGCTACCAGCCAGGGGGCTACACCTTC. Protein product: CASSYQPGGYTF.

DNA of the CDR3: TGTGCCAGCAGCTTAGTCGGGGACAGCTCCTACGAGCAGTACTTC. It yields the protein CASSLVGDSSYEQYF. The J gene is TRBJ2-7, the V gene TRBV7-9; TRBD1 agrees at 7 bases. CDR1 is SEHNR, CDR2 FQNEAQ, per germline (reference sequence). The V and J ends lost 1 base and 0 bases, in that order; junction bases with no gene match: 3. The CDR3 is 15 amino acids.

V usage is TRBV19 and J usage is TRBJ1-5; D is possibly TRBD1 (5 bases). The V gene's germline CDR1 is LNHDA and CDR2 SQIVND (reference sequence). CDR3 length: 15 residues. Deletions cut 4 bases from V and 0 bases from J, with 10 bases between. CDR3 in amino acids: CASSTQGYSNQPQHF. As DNA, the CDR3 is TGTGCCAGTAGTACTCAGGGTTATAGCAATCAGCCCCAGCATTTT.

This chain links TRBV27 with TRBJ1-2; weak D call: TRBD1 (6 bases). Trimming shortened V by 2 bases and J by 5 bases, and 15 bases separated the two germline ends. This CDR3 contains 15 residues. Germline V lookup: CDR1 MNHEY, CDR2 SMNVEV (reference sequence). CDR3 coding DNA: TGTGCCAGCAGTTTACGACAGGAATCCTTTTATGGCTACACCTTC. Residues: CASSLRQESFYGYTF.

The chain recombines TRBV11-1 with TRBJ2-2; 10 positions match TRBD1. This CDR3 has 15 residues. With 5 bases clipped from V and 3 bases from J, the junction kept 3 bases outside the gene matches. Germline loops: CDR1 SGHAT, CDR2 FQDESV (reference sequence). In DNA, the CDR3 is TGTGCCAGCAGCCCGGGACAGGGGCACACCGGGGAGCTGTTTTTT. Translating it yields CASSPGQGHTGELFF.

The genes are TRBV6-5 and TRBJ1-1; D possibly corresponds to TRBD1 (6 bases). There are 13 residues in the CDR3. Per the germline V gene, CDR1 is MNHEY and CDR2 is SVGAGI. Trimming removed 4 bases at V and 5 bases at J, with 11 bases between. CDR3 nucleotide sequence: TGTGCCAGCAGTTTGGGGGCGAGGACTGAAGCTTTCTTT. Protein sequence: CASSLGARTEAFF.

The CDR3 is CASSLLWSGGETYEQYF. In nucleotides, the CDR3 is TGTGCCAGCAGCCTCCTCTGGAGCGGGGGGGAGACCTACGAGCAGTACTTC. The chain couples TRBV27 to TRBJ2-5, with 10 bases matching TRBD2. Judging by the DNA end, TRBJ2-7 fits better; the J call may be wrong. This CDR3 spans 17 amino acids. Germline V lookup: CDR1 MNHEY, CDR2 SMNVEV (reference sequence).

The chain recombines TRBV9 with TRBJ1-2; 10 bases are shared with TRBD1. V dropped 5 bases and J dropped 4; count of bases not matched to a gene: 2. Germline V gene data show CDR1 as SGDLS and CDR2 as YYNGEE. The CDR3 is made up of 13 amino acids. The CDR3 spells CASSRDRGYGYTF. CDR3 nucleotide sequence: TGTGCCAGCAGTCGGGACAGGGGCTATGGCTACACCTTC.

This chain connects TRBV5-1 to TRBJ2-7, with 9 bases fitting TRBD1. The CDR3 extends over 16 amino acids. Germline lookup yields CDR1 SGHRS and CDR2 YFSETQ. The V gene end was trimmed by 4 bases and the J gene end by 3 bases; junction bases not matched to a gene: 11. The CDR3: CASSPYTGTGSYEQYF. The DNA for the CDR3 is TGCGCCAGCAGCCCATATACCGGGACAGGGAGCTACGAGCAGTACTTC.

The J gene is TRBJ1-2, the V gene TRBV7-2, with 11 bases matching TRBD1. The CDR3 spans 15 residues. Trimming removed 5 bases from V and 4 bases from J; junction bases left unmatched: 6. The V gene's germline CDR1 is SGHTA and CDR2 FQGNSA. The DNA of the CDR3 is TGTGCCAGCAGCCAACGGGACAGGGGGTTCTATGGCTACACCTTC. Its translation is CASSQRDRGFYGYTF.

The rearrangement joins TRBV7-2 to TRBJ2-5, with 9 positions matching TRBD1. Trimming removed 5 bases from V and 5 bases from J; junction bases left unmatched: 9. The CDR3 covers 15 residues. From germline, CDR1 is SGHTA and CDR2 FQGNSA. As DNA, the CDR3 is TGTGCCAGCAGCCCACGGACAGGGGACAAGGAGACCCAGTACTTC. Amino acid sequence: CASSPRTGDKETQYF.